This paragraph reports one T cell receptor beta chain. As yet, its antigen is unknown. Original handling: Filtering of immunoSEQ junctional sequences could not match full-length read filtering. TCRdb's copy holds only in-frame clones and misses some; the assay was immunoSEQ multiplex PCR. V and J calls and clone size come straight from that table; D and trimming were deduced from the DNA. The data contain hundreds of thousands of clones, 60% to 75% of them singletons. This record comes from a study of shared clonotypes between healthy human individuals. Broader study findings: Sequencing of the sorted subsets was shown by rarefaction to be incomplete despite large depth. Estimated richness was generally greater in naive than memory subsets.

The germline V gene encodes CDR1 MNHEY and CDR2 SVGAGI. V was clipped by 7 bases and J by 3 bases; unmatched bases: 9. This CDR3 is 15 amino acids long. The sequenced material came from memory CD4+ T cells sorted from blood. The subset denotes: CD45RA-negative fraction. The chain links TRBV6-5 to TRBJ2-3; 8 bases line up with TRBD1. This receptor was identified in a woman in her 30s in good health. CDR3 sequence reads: CASKDRGFSTDTQYF. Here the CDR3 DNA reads TGTGCCAGCAAAGACAGGGGATTTTCGACAGATACGCAGTATTTT.